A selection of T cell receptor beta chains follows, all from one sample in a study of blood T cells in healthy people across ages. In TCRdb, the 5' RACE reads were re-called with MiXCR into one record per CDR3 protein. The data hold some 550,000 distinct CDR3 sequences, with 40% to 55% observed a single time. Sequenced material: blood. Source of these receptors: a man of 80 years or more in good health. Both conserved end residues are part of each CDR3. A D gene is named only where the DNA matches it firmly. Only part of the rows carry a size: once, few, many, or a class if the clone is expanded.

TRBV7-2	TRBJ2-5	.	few	CASSPSGQLQETQYF	TGTGCCAGCAGCCCTAGCGGACAGCTCCAAGAGACCCAGTACTTC
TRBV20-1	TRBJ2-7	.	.	CSARERIWDEQYF	TGCAGTGCTAGAGAGAGAATCTGGGACGAGCAGTACTTC
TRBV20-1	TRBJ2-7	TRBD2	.	CSARDSSGNSYEQYF	TGCAGTGCTAGAGATTCCAGCGGGAATTCCTACGAGCAGTACTTC
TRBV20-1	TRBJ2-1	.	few	CSARVKERPWYEQFF	TGCAGTGCTAGGGTTAAGGAGCGGCCTTGGTATGAGCAGTTCTTC
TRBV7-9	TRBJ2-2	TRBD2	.	CASSSSSGGNTGELFF	TGTGCCAGCAGCTCGAGTAGCGGGGGGAACACCGGGGAGCTGTTTTTT
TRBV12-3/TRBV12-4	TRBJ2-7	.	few	CASSLAREGPIEQYF	TGTGCCAGCAGTTTAGCGCGAGAGGGACCCATCGAGCAGTACTTC
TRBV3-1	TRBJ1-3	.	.	CASSQVVNTIYF	TGTGCCAGCAGCCAAGTGGTGAACACCATATATTTT
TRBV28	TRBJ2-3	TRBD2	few	CASSSLSGRAPTDTQYF	TGTGCCAGCAGTTCGCTTAGCGGGAGGGCCCCCACAGATACGCAGTATTTT
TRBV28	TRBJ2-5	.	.	CASSIGVSQETQYF	TGTGCCAGCAGTATCGGGGTATCACAAGAGACCCAGTACTTC
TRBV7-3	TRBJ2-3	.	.	CASSPEGGADGDTQYF	TGTGCCAGCAGCCCCGAAGGGGGGGCCGATGGAGATACGCAGTATTTT
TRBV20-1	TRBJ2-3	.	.	CSARVSTDTQYF	TGCAGTGCTAGAGTCAGCACAGATACGCAGTATTTT
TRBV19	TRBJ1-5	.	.	CASSIQGNNQPQHF	TGTGCCAGTAGCATCCAGGGAAACAATCAGCCCCAGCATTTT
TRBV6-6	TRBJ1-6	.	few	CASSAPPNSPLHF	TGTGCCAGCAGTGCCCCTCCGAATTCACCCCTCCACTTT
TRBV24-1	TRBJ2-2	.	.	CATSDWQGADTGELFF	TGTGCCACCAGTGATTGGCAGGGCGCGGACACCGGGGAGCTGTTTTTT
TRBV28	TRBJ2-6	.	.	CASSLWVSGANVLTF	TGTGCCAGCAGTTTATGGGTTTCTGGGGCCAACGTCCTGACTTTC
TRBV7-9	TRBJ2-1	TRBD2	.	CASSYLSSGKHEQFF	TGTGCCAGCAGCTATCTATCTAGCGGGAAGCATGAGCAGTTCTTC